Sequencing of this T cell receptor (beta chain) was carried out in a study of T cells in Graves' hyperthyroidism and ophthalmopathy. Study-wide background: Upon initial diagnosis and before any treatment, peripheral blood was collected. Study results and limitations: Also found in blood were most expanded thyroid clonotypes above 0.001. A model of 13 V-J features distinguished ophthalmopathy from stable hyperthyroidism.

This clonotype occurred many times. As yet, its antigen is unknown. TCR beta CDR3 regions were amplified from RNA transcripts. First-round RT-PCR with HTBI primers amplified the TCR CDR3 region. Each CDR3 protein gets one entry after TCRdb re-called the multiplex PCR reads with MiXCR. The sample shows approximately 590,000 distinct CDR3 sequences, less than 20% of them seen only once. The CDR3 is 15 residues long. V gave up 4 bases and J gave up 3 bases, with 14 bases separating them. Germline CDR1 reads SEHNR; CDR2 reads FQNEAQ (reference sequence). The specimen was blood. The chain links TRBV7-9 to TRBJ2-3; D possibly corresponds to TRBD2 (5 bases). This sequence originates from a woman younger than 45 with Graves' hyperthyroidism. The CDR3 reads CASSSSSELTDTQYF. The CDR3 DNA reads TGTGCCAGCAGCTCTAGTAGCGAGCTTACAGATACGCAGTATTTT.